What follows is one T cell receptor beta chain and its context. This entry is derived from a study of blood T cell repertoires in COVID-19. Per the original data handling: By means of reference gene primer amplification, nucleated cell counts were estimated. This table comes from immunoSEQ multiplex PCR, and its TCRdb copy is limited to in-frame clones, with some not included. That table is the source of V, J and clone size, and D and trimming were worked out from the DNA. The sample lists around 200,000 clones, around 80% seen once, with roughly a tenth in the top ten. The CDR3 covers 14 residues. Germline CDR1 reads KGHSH; CDR2 reads LQKENI. Trimming took 3 bases from V and 7 from J, leaving 15 bases between them.

The origin of this receptor is a woman of 80 years or more with acute or convalescent COVID-19. The chain carries TRBV18 and TRBJ1-1, with D tentatively TRBD1 (6 bases). The sequenced sample was peripheral blood. In DNA form, the CDR3 reads TGTGCCAGCTCACCGGTGAGGGGGGAGGGTGAAGCTTTCTTT. This translates into CASSPVRGEGEAFF.